This T cell receptor beta chain was documented in a study of T cells in Graves' hyperthyroidism and ophthalmopathy. Broader study findings: Ophthalmopathy, which appeared later, was predicted by the model a median 6.5 months before onset.

V was shortened by 6 bases and J by 10 bases, with 16 bases between the two germline ends. The germline gives CDR1 MNHEY, CDR2 SMNVEV (reference sequence). This CDR3 has 13 amino acids. The TCR beta CDR3 regions underwent amplification using RNA transcripts as the source. HTBI primers were employed in a first-round RT-PCR of the TCR CDR3. MiXCR, applied by TCRdb to the multiplex PCR reads, yields one record per CDR3 protein. Of 250,000 to 400,000 distinct CDR3 sequences listed, 12% to 15% are singletons. This clonotype showed up many times. What it binds is unknown. Enrolled ophthalmopathy patients presented with a Clinical Activity Score of at least 3, a NOSPECS grade of at least 4, and disease duration under 3 months. Pregnant or lactating patients were excluded, as were those with uncontrolled infection or other autoimmune disease. Diagnosis rested on symptoms, serum thyroxine and TRAb, thyroid ultrasound, and orbital computed tomography.

This chain links TRBV27 with TRBJ2-1; the D gene is possibly TRBD2 (6 bases). The material sequenced was blood. This TCR derives from a woman aged 40-49 years with Graves' ophthalmopathy. In DNA form, the CDR3 reads TGTGCCAGCAGAATAACTAGCATCGGCGAGCAGTTCTTC. It encodes CASRITSIGEQFF.